One and the same sample provided the 13 T cell receptor beta chains below, sequenced in a study of blood T cell repertoires in COVID-19. Assay: immunoSEQ multiplex PCR; the TCRdb copy retains only in-frame clones and omits some. This table holds about 90,000 clones, around 93% found once. The specimen sequenced was peripheral blood. These receptors were obtained from a human donor with active COVID-19. The donor label of this sample is uncertain.

The rearrangement links TRBV4-1 to TRBJ2-3, with D perhaps TRBD2 (5 bases). This CDR3 region has 15 residues. Trimming took off 1 base at V and 5 bases at J, with 13 bases between the two ends. Germline V gives CDR1 MGHRA, CDR2 YSYEKL. CDR3 bases: TGCGCCAGCAGCCAAGGGCACCACCGGGGAGATACGCAGTATTTT. The encoded protein is CASSQGHHRGDTQYF.

The chain uses TRBV6-4 and TRBJ2-1; 8 bases are shared with TRBD2. Germline lookup yields CDR1 MRHNA and CDR2 SNTAGT. The CDR3 extends over 14 amino acids. V trimming: 0 bases; J trimming: 6 bases; junction bases outside the gene matches: 1. In nucleotides, the CDR3 is TGTGCCAGCAGTGACTCCGGGACTAGCAATGAGCAGTTCTTC. It codes for CASSDSGTSNEQFF.

V is TRBV11-2 and J is TRBJ2-7; 13 nucleotides align to TRBD2. The CDR3 spans 17 residues. V was clipped by 2 bases and J by 2 bases; unmatched bases: 6. Looked up from germline, CDR1 is SGHAT and CDR2 is FQNNGV. Here the CDR3 DNA reads TGTGCCAGCAGCTTAAGACTAGCGGGGGGCAGCCCCTACGAGCAGTACTTC. Its translation: CASSLRLAGGSPYEQYF.

This clone was detected a few times. CDR3 amino acids: CASEVGSGNTIYF. The CDR3 region has the DNA TGTGCCTCGGAGGTAGGCTCTGGAAACACCATATATTTT. The gene calls are TRBV7-2 and TRBJ1-3; D unresolved. The CDR3 loop spans 13 amino acids. The V end was cut by 11 bases, the J end by 0 bases, with 11 bases between. The germline V gene has CDR1 SGHTA and CDR2 FQGNSA.

The chain carries TRBV19 and TRBJ1-5; no firm D call. Trimming took off 3 bases at V and 1 base at J, with 7 bases between the two ends. Germline assignment: CDR1 LNHDA and CDR2 SQIVND (reference sequence). CDR3 length equals 14 residues. The chain's CDR3 is CASSITGSNQPQHF. The CDR3 DNA sequence: TGTGCCAGTAGTATCACGGGGAGCAATCAGCCCCAGCATTTT.

The rearrangement links TRBV9 to TRBJ1-1; TRBD1 matches 9 bases. V shed 3 bases, J shed 7 bases, and the junction held 10 bases outside the gene matches. Germline V gene lookup returns CDR1 SGDLS and CDR2 YYNGEE. The CDR3 contains 15 residues. The CDR3 sequence is CASSGSGQGFGEAFF. In DNA form, the CDR3 reads TGTGCCAGCAGCGGATCGGGACAGGGTTTCGGTGAAGCTTTCTTT.

The chain links TRBV5-1 to TRBJ2-5, with D possibly TRBD1 on 6 matching bases. V gave up 2 bases and J gave up 3 bases, with 11 bases separating them. The CDR3 runs 14 residues. Germline V CDR1 and CDR2: SGHRS, YFSETQ. CDR3 amino acids: CASSFPDSEETQYF. Written as DNA, the CDR3 is TGCGCCAGCAGCTTCCCGGACAGTGAAGAGACCCAGTACTTC.

The table lists this clone with a count of one. The J gene is TRBJ2-4, the V gene TRBV7-8; maybe TRBD1 (6 bases). CDR1 SGHVS and CDR2 FQNEAQ come from the germline V gene. Trimming pared 5 bases from V and 4 bases from J, leaving 18 bases between. This CDR3 is 16 amino acids long. DNA of the CDR3: TGTGCCAGCAGCCTACGTGGTGCCACAGGGAAAAACATTCAGTACTTC. Encoded protein: CASSLRGATGKNIQYF. Together with reference TRBV7-8 and TRBJ2-4, the CDR3 gives the full variable domain: GAGVSQSPRYKVAKRGQDVALRCDPISGHVSLFWYQQALGQGPEFLTYFQNEAQLDKSGLPSDRFFAERPEGSVSTLKIQRTQQEDSAVYLCASSLRGATGKNIQYFGAGTRLSVL.

The chain combines TRBV19 with TRBJ1-6; tentatively, D is TRBD1 (6 bases). Trimming shortened V by 7 bases and J by 7 bases, and 11 bases separated the two germline ends. Germline values: CDR1 LNHDA, CDR2 SQIVND (reference sequence). The CDR3 is 13 amino acids. Written as DNA, the CDR3 is TGTGCCAGTAAAGAGGGGGTGAATTCACCCCTCCACTTT. Translation gives CASKEGVNSPLHF.

V is TRBV7-3 and J is TRBJ2-2; 7 bases align to TRBD2. V shed 1 base and J 3 bases; nucleotides not matched to a gene: 11. Germline values: CDR1 SGHTA, CDR2 FQGTGA. The CDR3 consists of 18 residues. CDR3 residues: CASSLRPAGGYDTGELFF. As DNA, the CDR3 is TGTGCCAGCAGCTTAAGGCCTGCCGGGGGGTACGACACCGGGGAGCTGTTTTTT.

The gene calls are TRBV19 and TRBJ2-7, with TRBD1 matching 8 bases. CDR3 size: 15 residues. Germline assignment: CDR1 LNHDA and CDR2 SQIVND (reference sequence). Trimming removed 0 bases from V and 4 bases from J; junction bases left unmatched: 5. CDR3 sequence: CASSIETGATYEQYF. The DNA of the CDR3 is TGTGCCAGTAGTATAGAGACAGGGGCGACTTACGAGCAGTACTTC. The full variable domain, its missing parts supplied by reference TRBV19 and TRBJ2-7, is DGGITQSPKYLFRKEGQNVTLSCEQNLNHDAMYWYRQDPGQGLRLIYYSQIVNDFQKGDIAEGYSVSREKKESFPLTVTSAQKNPTAFYLCASSIETGATYEQYFGPGTRLTVT.

The chain uses TRBV9 and TRBJ2-5; 8 nucleotides line up with TRBD2. Germline trimming cut 4 bases from V and 5 bases from J; bases unmatched to any gene: 13. The CDR3 extends over 16 amino acids. In germline, CDR1 is SGDLS, CDR2 YYNGEE. CDR3 protein: CASSPSGGALGETQYF. The DNA for the CDR3 is TGTGCCAGCAGCCCGTCGGGGGGGGCCCTCGGCGAGACCCAGTACTTC.

This chain joins TRBV19 and TRBJ1-5; possibly TRBD1 for D (5 bases). The CDR3 has 17 amino acids. Germline CDR1 LNHDA, CDR2 SQIVND (reference sequence). Trimming left V 5 bases short and J 0 bases short, with 17 bases between. CDR3 sequence: CASSWGGELYSNQPQHF. The CDR3 DNA is TGTGCCAGTAGTTGGGGGGGGGAGCTGTATAGCAATCAGCCCCAGCATTTT.